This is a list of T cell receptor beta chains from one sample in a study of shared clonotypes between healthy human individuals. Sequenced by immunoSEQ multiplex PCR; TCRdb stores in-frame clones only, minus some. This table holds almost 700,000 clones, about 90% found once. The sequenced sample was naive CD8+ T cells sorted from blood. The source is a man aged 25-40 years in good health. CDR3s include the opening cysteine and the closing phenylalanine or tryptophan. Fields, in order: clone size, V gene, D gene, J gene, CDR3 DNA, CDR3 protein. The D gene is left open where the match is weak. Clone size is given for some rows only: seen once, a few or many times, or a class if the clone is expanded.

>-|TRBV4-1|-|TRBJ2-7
TGCGCCAGCAGCCCCCCGGCGGCCCCCTACGAGCAGTACTTC
CASSPPAAPYEQYF
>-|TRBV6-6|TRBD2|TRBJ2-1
TGTGCCAGCAGACGTTTTATCGGGGGGAACAATGAGCAGTTCTTC
CASRRFIGGNNEQFF
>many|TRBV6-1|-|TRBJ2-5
TGTGCCAGCAGTGAAGTAAAGGGAAGCCAAGAGACCCAGTACTTC
CASSEVKGSQETQYF
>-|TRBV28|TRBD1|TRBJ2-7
TGTGCCAGCAGAACTGGACAGGCCTACGAGCAGTACTTC
CASRTGQAYEQYF
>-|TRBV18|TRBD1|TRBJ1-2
TGTGCCAGCTCCCCAGGACAGGGGGCTTTGAGGAACACCTTC
CASSPGQGALRNTF
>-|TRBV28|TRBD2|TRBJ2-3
TGTGCCAGCAGCTCCCCCCCGGAGCGGGAGATAGATACGCAGTATTTT
CASSSPPEREIDTQYF
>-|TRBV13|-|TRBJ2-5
TGTGCCAGCAGCACCGCGATAGGGACTCAAGAGACCCAGTACTTC
CASSTAIGTQETQYF
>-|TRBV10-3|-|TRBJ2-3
TGTGCCATCAGTGTGGAGGCGATTAGCACAGATACGCAGTATTTT
CAISVEAISTDTQYF
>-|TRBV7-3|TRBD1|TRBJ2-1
TGTGCCAGCAGCTCGACAGGGGACAATGAGCAGTTCTTC
CASSSTGDNEQFF
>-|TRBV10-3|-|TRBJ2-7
TGTGCCATCATGAGGGGTGGCCCTTACGAGCAGTACTTC
CAIMRGGPYEQYF
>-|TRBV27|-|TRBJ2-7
TGTGCCAGCAGTTTGGGGGGGCTTGACGAGCAGTACTTC
CASSLGGLDEQYF
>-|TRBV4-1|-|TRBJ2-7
TGCGCCAGCAGCCAAGTCGGGACGGGGGAATCCTACGAGCAGTACTTC
CASSQVGTGESYEQYF
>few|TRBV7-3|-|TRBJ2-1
TGTGCCAGCAGCCCCCTTGGGGGTTACAATGAGCAGTTCTTC
CASSPLGGYNEQFF
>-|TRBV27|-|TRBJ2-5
TGTGCCAGCAGTTCCGAGACAGGTCTCCGGGGTGGCCAGTACTTC
CASSSETGLRGGQYF
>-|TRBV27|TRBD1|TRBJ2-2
TGTGCCAGCAGTTTACTGGCAACCGGGACAGGGGGCTATTACACCGGGGAGCTGTTTTTT
CASSLLATGTGGYYTGELFF
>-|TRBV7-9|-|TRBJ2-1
TGTGCCAGCAGCCGCGACCCATCGGGGAATGAGCAGTTCTTC
CASSRDPSGNEQFF
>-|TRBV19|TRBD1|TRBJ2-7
TGTGCCAGAGCCCGGGACAGGGGGTACGAGCAGTACTTC
CARARDRGYEQYF
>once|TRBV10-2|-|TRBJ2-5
TGCGCCAGCAGGGGACTTGTAGGCGAGACCCAGTACTTC
CASRGLVGETQYF
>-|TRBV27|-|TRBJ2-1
TGTGCCAGCAGTCTCCTGGGAGATGAGCAGTTCTTC
CASSLLGDEQFF
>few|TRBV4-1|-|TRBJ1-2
TGCGCCAGCAGCCAAGTCGGGGGGAACAGTGACTATGGCTACACCTTC
CASSQVGGNSDYGYTF
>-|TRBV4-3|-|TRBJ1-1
TGCGCCAGCAATGAACAAAGGGGGGGCACTGAAGCTTTCTTT
CASNEQRGGTEAFF
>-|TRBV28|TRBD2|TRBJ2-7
TGTGCCAGCAGTTTATCCACTAGCGGGGGTTCCTACGAGCAGTACTTC
CASSLSTSGGSYEQYF
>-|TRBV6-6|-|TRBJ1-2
TGTGCCAGCAGTTTCATACCGGGACACACCTATGGCTACACCTTC
CASSFIPGHTYGYTF
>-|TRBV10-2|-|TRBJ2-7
TGCGCCAGCAGTGACAGAGCCTACGAGCAGTACTTC
CASSDRAYEQYF
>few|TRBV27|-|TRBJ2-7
TGTGCCAGCAGTTTTTCGGCAGGATCCTACGAGCAGTACTTC
CASSFSAGSYEQYF
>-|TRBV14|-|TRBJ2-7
TGTGCCAGCAGCTCGGGACACCTCTCCTACGAGCAGTACTTC
CASSSGHLSYEQYF
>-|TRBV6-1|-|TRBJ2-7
TGTGCCAGCAGGGCAGGGGAAAATGAGCAGTACTTC
CASRAGENEQYF
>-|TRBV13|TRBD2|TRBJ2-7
TGTGCCAGCAGCCGTGCCGGGACTAGCGGGACAGTAGCCTACGAGCAGTACTTC
CASSRAGTSGTVAYEQYF
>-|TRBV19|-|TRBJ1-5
TGTGCCAGTAGTATATGGACAGCGGCCAATCAGCCCCAGCATTTT
CASSIWTAANQPQHF
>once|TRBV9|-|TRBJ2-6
TGTGCCAGCAGCCCACGAGGTGGGGCGACTGGGGCCAACGTCCTGACTTTC
CASSPRGGATGANVLTF
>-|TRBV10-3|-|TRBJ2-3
TGTGCCATCAGTGGTGGAGATACGCAGTATTTT
CAISGGDTQYF
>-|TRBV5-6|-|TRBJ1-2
TGTGCCAGCAGTCAGGGAACATCTAACTATGGCTACACCTTC
CASSQGTSNYGYTF
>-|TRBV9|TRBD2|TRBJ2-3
TGTGCCAGCAGCGTAGAGCAAGCGGGAGGAACTGATACGCAGTATTTT
CASSVEQAGGTDTQYF
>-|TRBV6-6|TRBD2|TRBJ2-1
TGTGCCAGCAGTTATACTAGCGGGAGCATCGAGCAGTTCTTC
CASSYTSGSIEQFF
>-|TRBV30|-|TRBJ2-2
TGTGCCTGGGAATCGATCCTCGGCGGGGAGCTGTTTTTT
CAWESILGGELFF
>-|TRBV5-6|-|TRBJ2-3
TGTGCCAGCACCGGGACCTCAGCCGCAGATACGCAGTATTTT
CASTGTSAADTQYF
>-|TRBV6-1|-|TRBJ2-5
TGTGCCAGCAGTGAATACGGGATGGGGGAGACCCAGTACTTC
CASSEYGMGETQYF
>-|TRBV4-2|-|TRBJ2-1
TGTGCCAGCAGCCAAGACTGGGTGGGCGGGACCCCAGGCGATGAGCAGTTCTTC
CASSQDWVGGTPGDEQFF
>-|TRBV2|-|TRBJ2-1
TGTGCCAGCAGTGGCCGGGGCTCCTACAATGAGCAGTTCTTC
CASSGRGSYNEQFF
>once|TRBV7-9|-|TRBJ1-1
TGTGCCAGCAGCGCCACCCAGGGGTTTACTGAAGCTTTCTTT
CASSATQGFTEAFF
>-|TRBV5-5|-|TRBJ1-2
TGTGCCAGCAGCTTAGCCACGGACTATGGCTACACCTTC
CASSLATDYGYTF
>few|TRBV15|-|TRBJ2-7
TGTGCCACCAGCAGATCTCCGGGACAAGACTACGAGCAGTACTTC
CATSRSPGQDYEQYF
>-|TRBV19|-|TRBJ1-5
TGTGCCAGTAGTTTCACGCTGGGGAGCAATCAGCCCCAGCATTTT
CASSFTLGSNQPQHF
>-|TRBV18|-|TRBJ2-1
TGTGCCAGCTCACCCCGTGGCACAGTCTACAATGAGCAGTTCTTC
CASSPRGTVYNEQFF
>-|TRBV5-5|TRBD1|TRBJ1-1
TGTGCCAGCAGCCCCTGGAGTACAGGGGGCATGGTTGAAGCTTTCTTT
CASSPWSTGGMVEAFF